The 21 T cell receptor beta chains below were found in one sample sequenced in a study of siplizumab effects on memory and regulatory T cells (dated by TCRdb to between 2018 and 2021). Libraries were made using the immunoSEQ multiplex PCR assay. This immuneACCESS table, as held by TCRdb, lists in-frame sequences with V and J called but not all clones. Of the missing ones, under half trace to an unresolved V gene in checked studies; the others have no known cause. Across this sample there are roughly 56,000 clones, with approximately 93% seen only once. The ten largest clones add up to 38% of the sample. Sequenced: CD8+ T cells sorted from blood. The receptors here all came from a human donor in good health.

The rearrangement links TRBV28 to TRBJ2-7; the match to TRBD2 covers 8 bases. V dropped 1 base and J dropped 6; count of bases not matched to a gene: 8. Germline CDR1 reads MDHEN; CDR2 reads SYDVKM. The CDR3 consists of 15 residues. The CDR3 region is CASSLYSGKFGEQYF. CDR3 DNA: TGTGCCAGCAGTTTATATAGCGGGAAGTTTGGCGAGCAGTACTTC.

The chain is built from TRBV2 and TRBJ2-3; 7 nucleotides match TRBD1. Per the germline V gene, CDR1 is SNHLY and CDR2 is FYNNEI. The CDR3 length is 15 residues. J lost 4 bases, V lost 11 bases, and 15 bases had no gene match. CDR3 residues: CAGLRGTLSADTQYF. CDR3 nucleotide sequence: TGTGCCGGACTCAGGGGGACATTGAGCGCAGATACGCAGTATTTT. The full variable domain, its missing parts supplied by reference TRBV2 and TRBJ2-3, is EPEVTQTPSHQVTQMGQEVILRCVPISNHLYFYWYRQILGQKVEFLVSFYNNEISEKSEIFDDQFSVERPDGSNFTLKIRSTKLEDSAMYFCAGLRGTLSADTQYFGPGTRLTVL.

As concerns this clone: One end of the junction fails to match germline, which may point to a read error. The gene calls are TRBV29-1 and TRBJ2-4; D not certain. Germline V lookup: CDR1 SQVTM, CDR2 ANQGSEA. The CDR3 is 15 residues long. CDR3 nucleotides: TGCAGCGTTCGGGCAGCTGCTACGAAGAAAACCATTCAGTACTTC. Its protein product is CSVRAAATKKTIQYF. Complete variable domain (other parts from reference TRBV29-1 and TRBJ2-4): SAVISQKPSRDICQRGTSLTIQCQVDSQVTMMFWYRQQPGQSLTLIATANQGSEATYESGFVIDKFPISRPNLTFSTLTVSNMSPEDSSIYLCSVRAAATKKTIQYFGAGTRLSVL.

The chain couples TRBV7-9 to TRBJ2-1; 9 bases match TRBD2. V trimming: 5 bases; J trimming: 3 bases; junction bases outside the gene matches: 5. The CDR3 is made up of 15 amino acids. Germline-derived CDR1 and CDR2 are SEHNR and FQNEAQ (reference sequence). The CDR3 DNA is TGTGCCAGCAGCCCGACTAGCGGAGACTACAATGAGCAGTTCTTC. Amino acid sequence: CASSPTSGDYNEQFF. Supplemented by reference TRBV7-9 and TRBJ2-1, the full variable domain reads DTGVSQNPRHKITKRGQNVTFRCDPISEHNRLYWYRQTLGQGPEFLTYFQNEAQLEKSRLLSDRFSAERPKGSFSTLEIQRTEQGDSAMYLCASSPTSGDYNEQFFGPGTRLTVL.

This chain uses TRBV13 with TRBJ2-7, with 12 nucleotides matching TRBD2. CDR1 is PRHDT and CDR2 is FYEKMQ in the germline V gene (reference sequence). Trimming at V came to 5 bases and at J to 2 bases, leaving 7 bases not matched to a gene. This CDR3 region has 16 residues. This CDR3 reads CASSPTGLAGTYEQYF. The CDR3 nucleotides read TGTGCCAGCAGCCCGACCGGACTAGCGGGGACCTACGAGCAGTACTTC.

Turning to this clone: The junction shows a germline mismatch at one end, possibly a read error. CDR3 nucleotide sequence: TGCGCCAGCAGCCAAGATGGAGAGGGTTCAACAAATGAAAAACTGTTTTTT. Amino acids: CASSQDGEGSTNEKLFF. The V gene is TRBV4-3, the J gene TRBJ1-4; D is unclear. This CDR3 is 17 amino acids long. Germline CDR1 is LGHNA and CDR2 is YSLEER.

This rearrangement joins TRBV2 to TRBJ2-2; D gene ambiguous. The CDR3 is made up of 14 amino acids. Per germline, CDR1 SNHLY and CDR2 FYNNEI. The V gene lost 3 bases and the J gene lost 1 base, with 6 bases spanning the gap. CDR3 DNA: TGTGCCAGCAGTGAGACCCAGAACACCGGGGAGCTGTTTTTT. The encoded protein is CASSETQNTGELFF.

The rearrangement links TRBV28 to TRBJ1-1; possible D gene TRBD1, 5 bases. V was clipped by 1 base and J by 3 bases, with 15 bases between them. The V gene's germline CDR1 is MDHEN and CDR2 SYDVKM. The CDR3 is made up of 16 amino acids. The CDR3: CASSLFGQGADTEAFF. The CDR3 DNA follows: TGTGCCAGCAGTTTATTTGGGCAGGGTGCTGACACTGAAGCTTTCTTT.

The rearrangement uses TRBV11-2 and TRBJ2-7, with 8 bases lining up with TRBD2. The CDR3 has 15 residues. CDR1 is SGHAT, CDR2 FQNNGV, per germline. Trimming at V came to 2 bases and at J to 1 base, leaving 4 bases not matched to a gene. The CDR3 region is CASSLTRLASYEQYF. Written as DNA, the CDR3 is TGTGCCAGCAGCTTAACCCGACTAGCGTCCTACGAGCAGTACTTC.

The chain joins TRBV27 to TRBJ2-1; tentatively, D is TRBD2 (6 bases). Looked up from germline, CDR1 is MNHEY and CDR2 is SMNVEV (reference sequence). V lost 2 bases, J lost 6 bases, and 14 bases lay in between. The CDR3 has 15 amino acids. CDR3 in amino acids: CASSLGSGAPNEQFF. The CDR3 bases are TGTGCCAGCAGTTTAGGGTCGGGAGCCCCCAATGAGCAGTTCTTC.

The genes are TRBV13 and TRBJ2-1; the D is unclear. Germline lookup yields CDR1 PRHDT and CDR2 FYEKMQ (reference sequence). Trimming left V 3 bases short and J 1 base short, with 7 bases between. The CDR3 is 14 residues long. CDR3 bases: TGTGCCAGCAGCTTGGGGTCATCCTACAATGAGCAGTTCTTC. This sequence encodes CASSLGSSYNEQFF.

The CDR3 nucleotides are TGTGCCAGCAGCTTAATCGGAGCGGCCTACAATGAGCAGTTCTTC. Protein sequence: CASSLIGAAYNEQFF. The rearrangement joins TRBV7-8 to TRBJ2-1; TRBD2 is a possible D gene (5 bases). CDR1 SGHVS and CDR2 FQNEAQ come from the germline V gene. V was shortened by 2 bases and J by 2 bases, with 10 bases between the two germline ends. The CDR3 sequence is 15 residues long.

This chain links TRBV7-9 with TRBJ1-1; D is uncertain. This CDR3 is 13 amino acids long. Trimming stripped 4 bases from V and 0 bases from J, with 6 bases between. Germline CDR1 is SEHNR and CDR2 is FQNEAQ (reference sequence). CDR3 in amino acids: CASSYGVNTEAFF. DNA of the CDR3: TGTGCCAGCAGCTACGGGGTGAACACTGAAGCTTTCTTT.

The rearrangement joins TRBV9 to TRBJ2-7; 10 bases match TRBD2. This CDR3 is 15 amino acids long. V shed 4 bases and J 7 bases; nucleotides not matched to a gene: 11. Germline values: CDR1 SGDLS, CDR2 YYNGEE. In DNA, the CDR3 is TGTGCCAGCAGCCTTTATTCTAGCGGGAGTGGGGAGCAGTACTTC. This gives the protein CASSLYSSGSGEQYF.

The chain links TRBV19 to TRBJ1-2; the match to TRBD1 covers 10 bases. The length of the CDR3 is 17 residues. The ends lost 5 bases at V and 3 bases at J; junction bases unmatched: 12. Germline V lookup: CDR1 LNHDA, CDR2 SQIVND (reference sequence). The CDR3 nucleotides read TGTGCCAGTAGTCCCCGGACAGGGGGAAGTGTCGACTATGGCTACACCTTC. Amino acids: CASSPRTGGSVDYGYTF.

The chain carries TRBV2 and TRBJ2-1, with D possibly TRBD2 on 7 matching bases. Trimming left V 2 bases short and J 6 bases short, with 14 bases between. Germline CDR1 reads SNHLY; CDR2 reads FYNNEI. The CDR3 runs to 15 residues. DNA for the CDR3: TGTGCCAGCAGTGAAATCCGGGGGGCGGTCAATGAGCAGTTCTTC. Translating gives CASSEIRGAVNEQFF. Variable domain in full (rest from reference TRBV2 and TRBJ2-1): EPEVTQTPSHQVTQMGQEVILRCVPISNHLYFYWYRQILGQKVEFLVSFYNNEISEKSEIFDDQFSVERPDGSNFTLKIRSTKLEDSAMYFCASSEIRGAVNEQFFGPGTRLTVL.

This chain uses TRBV9 with TRBJ2-3; no clear D. The CDR3 is made up of 14 amino acids. V dropped 0 bases and J dropped 3 bases, with 8 bases sitting between them. Looked up from germline, CDR1 is SGDLS and CDR2 is YYNGEE. DNA for the CDR3: TGTGCCAGCAGCGTAGACCAGACAACAGATACGCAGTATTTT. It encodes CASSVDQTTDTQYF.

V usage is TRBV7-3 and J usage is TRBJ2-5; D gene unclear. The V and J ends lost 1 base and 3 bases respectively, with 9 bases between them. Germline V CDR1 and CDR2: SGHTA, FQGTGA. CDR3 length: 14 residues. The CDR3 DNA follows: TGTGCCAGCAGCTTAATCGGCGGTGAAGAGACCCAGTACTTC. Its translation is CASSLIGGEETQYF.

This chain uses TRBV5-8 with TRBJ1-5; no firm D call. V gave up 0 bases and J gave up 9 bases, with 4 bases separating them. Per the germline V gene, CDR1 is SGHTS and CDR2 is YDEGEE. There are 11 residues in the CDR3. The CDR3 region has the DNA TGTGCCAGCAGCTTGGGGGGGCCCCAGCATTTT. Amino acid sequence: CASSLGGPQHF.

V gene TRBV5-5 combines with J gene TRBJ2-7, with TRBD1 identical over 7 bases. The CDR3 runs 12 residues. Germline lookup yields CDR1 SGHKS and CDR2 YYEKEE (reference sequence). The V gene end was trimmed by 4 bases and the J gene end by 6 bases; junction bases not matched to a gene: 4. The DNA of the CDR3 is TGTGCCAGCAGCCTGACAGGGCCCGAGCAGTACTTC. This translates into CASSLTGPEQYF.

This clone was detected a few times. Sequence at one end of the junction differs from germline and may be a read error. The V call is TRBV20-1, the J call TRBJ1-1; TRBD1 is a possible D gene (5 bases). This CDR3 spans 9 amino acids. Germline CDR1 reads DFQATT; CDR2 reads SNEGSKA (reference sequence). CDR3 protein: CSAREGQDF. The CDR3 DNA follows: TGCAGTGCTAGAGAGGGGCAGGATTTT.